The clone carrying this T cell receptor beta chain was detected a few times. Its antigen is still unknown. The sample is drawn from a study of shared clonotypes between healthy human individuals. Looking at the study overall: Donors had three CD4 naive, three CD4 memory, two CD8 naive and one CD8 memory plate apiece. Overall study findings and caveats: Sharing across four donors was highest in naive CD4 (around 5%) and lowest in memory CD8 (about 0.4%). Only blood was sampled; tissue repertoires likely differ.

Genomic DNA belonging to each subset was distributed in equal measure over several immunoSEQ plates. TCRdb's copy holds only in-frame clones and misses some; the assay was immunoSEQ multiplex PCR. Seen here are around 1.9 million clones, just over 90% observed once, and the top ten hold around 1.7%. CDR3 size: 16 residues. Germline values: CDR1 LGHNA, CDR2 YNFKEQ. V was trimmed by 0 bases and J by 2 bases, leaving 8 bases between them. CD45RO-negative, CCR7-selected cells formed the naive CD8 fraction, which excluded terminally differentiated effector memory CD45RA+ cells. This clonotype was sampled from a man younger than 35 in good health. Some clones in this sample may be carry-over from other donors' samples. The chain combines TRBV4-2 with TRBJ2-6, with D perhaps TRBD1 (6 bases). Sequencing input: naive CD8+ T cells from PBMCs. CDR3: CASSQDGGAGANVLTF. CDR3 DNA: TGTGCCAGCAGCCAAGATGGGGGCGCTGGGGCCAACGTCCTGACTTTC.